The present entry profiles one T cell receptor (beta chain) with its context. This record comes from a study of blood T cell repertoires in COVID-19. About the study: Some COVID-19 samples were acute and others convalescent; all came from the United States, Italy and Spain.

The trim removed 4 bases at V and 2 bases at J, leaving 5 bases unmatched. This CDR3 is 15 amino acids long. The germline gives CDR1 SGHDT, CDR2 YYEEEE. Original processing methods: Estimation of nucleated cell counts relied on the amplification of reference gene primers. The repertoire was sequenced with immunoSEQ multiplex PCR; TCRdb's copy has only in-frame clones and lacks some. V and J calls plus clone size are reproduced from that table; the DNA served to infer D and trimming. The table has about 100,000 clones, more than 65% seen once. The TCR sequence derives from a woman older than 75 with active or convalescent COVID-19. The genes are TRBV5-6 and TRBJ2-7; the match to TRBD2 covers 11 bases. Source material: peripheral blood. The CDR3 DNA sequence: TGTGCCAGCAGCGCTAGCGGGAGGACCCCCTACGAGCAGTACTTC. Protein product: CASSASGRTPYEQYF.